This TCR beta chain was obtained from a study of early T cells in non-severe SARS-CoV-2 infection. MiXCR, run by TCRdb on the 5' RACE reads, gives a single entry per CDR3 protein. The sample consists of 25,000 to 35,000 distinct CDR3 sequences, approximately 5.2% of them appearing once. In germline, CDR1 is MNHEY, CDR2 SVGEGT. This CDR3 is 16 amino acids long. Trimming removed 2 bases at V and 3 bases at J, with 14 bases between. This clonotype was detected many times. Sequencing was done on a sample of whole blood. The chain joins TRBV6-2 or TRBV6-3 to TRBJ2-1; a possible D gene is TRBD2 (6 bases). This sequence was found in an adult who was a healthcare worker with PCR-confirmed SARS-CoV-2 infection or an uninfected control (not recorded which). The CDR3 coding sequence is TGTGCCAGCAGTTACGGCGGGGCAGGAGACTACAATGAGCAGTTCTTC. Encoded protein: CASSYGGAGDYNEQFF.